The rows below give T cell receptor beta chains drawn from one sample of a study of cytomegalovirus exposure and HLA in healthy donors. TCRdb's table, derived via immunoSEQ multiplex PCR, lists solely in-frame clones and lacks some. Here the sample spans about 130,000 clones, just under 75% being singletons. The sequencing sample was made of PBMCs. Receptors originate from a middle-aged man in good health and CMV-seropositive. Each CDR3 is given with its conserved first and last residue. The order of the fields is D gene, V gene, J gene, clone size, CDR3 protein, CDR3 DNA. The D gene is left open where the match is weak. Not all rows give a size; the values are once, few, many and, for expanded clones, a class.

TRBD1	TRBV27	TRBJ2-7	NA	CASSPGTGTEQYF	TGTGCCAGCAGCCCCGGGACAGGGACCGAGCAGTACTTC
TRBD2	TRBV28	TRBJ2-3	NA	CASSLTLGTSGRALVGDTQYF	TGTGCCAGCAGTTTAACCCTGGGGACTAGCGGGAGGGCCCTTGTTGGAGATACGCAGTATTTT
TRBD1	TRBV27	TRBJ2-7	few	CASSIRRQGNYEQYF	TGTGCCAGCAGTATCCGCCGACAGGGCAACTACGAGCAGTACTTC
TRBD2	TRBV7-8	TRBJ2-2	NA	CASSLRDGGSRAGELFF	TGTGCCAGCAGCTTAAGGGACGGGGGGAGTAGGGCCGGGGAGCTGTTTTTT
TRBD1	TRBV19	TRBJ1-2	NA	CASSSGQGGYGYTF	TGTGCCAGTAGTTCCGGACAGGGCGGCTATGGCTACACCTTC
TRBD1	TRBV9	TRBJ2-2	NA	CASSSSRLTGGRPTGELFF	TGTGCCAGCAGCTCTAGTAGACTGACAGGGGGGCGACCCACCGGGGAGCTGTTTTTT
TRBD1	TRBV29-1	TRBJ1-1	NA	CSVEGRGPMNTEAFF	TGCAGCGTTGAGGGCAGGGGGCCGATGAACACTGAAGCTTTCTTT
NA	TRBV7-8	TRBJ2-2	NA	CASSPNGQPTGELFF	TGTGCCAGCAGCCCAAACGGACAGCCCACCGGGGAGCTGTTTTTT
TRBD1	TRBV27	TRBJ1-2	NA	CASRGQGRDNYGYTF	TGTGCCAGCAGGGGACAGGGGCGAGATAACTATGGCTACACCTTC
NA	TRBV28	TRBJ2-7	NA	CASSLRSYEQYF	TGTGCCAGCAGTTTACGGAGCTACGAGCAGTACTTC
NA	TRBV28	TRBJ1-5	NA	CASSHYRESSNQPQHF	TGTGCCAGCAGCCATTACAGGGAAAGCAGCAATCAGCCCCAGCATTTT
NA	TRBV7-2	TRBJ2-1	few	CARGGDTFVNEQFF	TGTGCCAGAGGGGGGGACACATTTGTAAATGAGCAGTTCTTC
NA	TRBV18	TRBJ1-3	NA	CASSPPAGGNTIYF	TGTGCCAGCTCACCCCCCGCGGGTGGAAACACCATATATTTT
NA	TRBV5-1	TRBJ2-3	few	CASSLNTGNYNWYF	TGCGCCAGCAGCTTGAACACAGGGAACTATAACTGGTATTTT
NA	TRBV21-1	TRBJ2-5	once	CASSTRGRQETQYF	TGTGCCAGCAGCACCAGGGGTAGGCAAGAGACCCAGTACTTC
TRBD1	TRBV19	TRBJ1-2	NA	CASSMRTGQLGYGYTF	TGTGCCAGTAGTATGAGGACAGGGCAACTGGGCTATGGCTACACCTTC
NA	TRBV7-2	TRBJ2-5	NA	CASSLVVGTQYF	TGTGCCAGCAGCTTAGTCGTCGGGACCCAGTACTTC
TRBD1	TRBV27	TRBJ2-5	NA	CASSSRQGIGETQYF	TGTGCCAGCAGTTCACGACAGGGTATTGGAGAGACCCAGTACTTC
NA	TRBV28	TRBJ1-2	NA	CASAGSPNYGYTF	TGTGCCAGCGCGGGCAGTCCAAACTATGGCTACACCTTC
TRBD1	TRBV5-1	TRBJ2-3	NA	CASSLAGTGRNTDTQYF	TGCGCCAGCAGCTTGGCCGGGACAGGAAGAAACACAGATACGCAGTATTTT
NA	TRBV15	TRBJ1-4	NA	CATSRGTVNEKLFF	TGTGCCACCAGCAGAGGGACAGTAAACGAAAAACTGTTTTTT
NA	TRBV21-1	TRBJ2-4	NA	CASSKVGVSGLVNIQYF	TGTGCCAGCAGCAAAGTTGGAGTTTCAGGACTGGTAAACATTCAGTACTTC
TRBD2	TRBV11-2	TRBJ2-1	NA	CASSKQAGGPNEQFF	TGTGCCAGCAGCAAACAAGCGGGGGGGCCCAATGAGCAGTTCTTC
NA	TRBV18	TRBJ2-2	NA	CASSPATKSGELFF	TGTGCCAGCTCACCGGCAACGAAATCCGGGGAGCTGTTTTTT
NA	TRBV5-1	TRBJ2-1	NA	CASSLNTNEQFF	TGCGCCAGCAGCTTGAACACCAATGAGCAGTTCTTC
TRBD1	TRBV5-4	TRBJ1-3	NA	CASSSGQGGNTIYF	TGTGCCAGCAGCTCGGGACAGGGTGGAAACACCATATATTTT
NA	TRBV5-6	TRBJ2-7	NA	CASREEGATYEQYF	TGTGCCAGCAGAGAAGAAGGGGCCACCTACGAGCAGTACTTC
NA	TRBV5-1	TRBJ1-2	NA	CASSLEGAYGYTF	TGCGCCAGCAGCTTGGAAGGAGCCTATGGCTACACCTTC
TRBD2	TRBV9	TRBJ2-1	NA	CASSPGEGRINEQFF	TGTGCCAGCAGCCCTGGGGAGGGGAGGATCAATGAGCAGTTCTTC
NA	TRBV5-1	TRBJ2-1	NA	CASSLVQGRNNEQFF	TGCGCCAGCAGCTTGGTTCAGGGCCGAAACAATGAGCAGTTCTTC
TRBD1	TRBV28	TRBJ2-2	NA	CASSRPGQGNTGELFF	TGTGCCAGCAGTCGACCGGGACAGGGGAACACCGGGGAGCTGTTTTTT
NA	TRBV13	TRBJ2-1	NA	CASSPGGEVGYSYNEQFF	TGTGCCAGCAGTCCAGGTGGGGAGGTCGGTTACTCCTACAATGAGCAGTTCTTC
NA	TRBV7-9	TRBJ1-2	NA	CASSSYGTLYGYTF	TGTGCCAGCAGTTCCTACGGGACACTCTATGGCTACACCTTC
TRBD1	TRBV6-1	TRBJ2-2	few	CASSEWRTGGVRTGELFF	TGTGCCAGCAGTGAATGGAGGACAGGGGGCGTAAGGACCGGGGAGCTGTTTTTT
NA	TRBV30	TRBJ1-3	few	CAREGGGNTIYF	TGTGCCCGGGAGGGCGGTGGAAACACCATATATTTT
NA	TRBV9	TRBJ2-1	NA	CASSVAPGSYNEQFF	TGTGCCAGCAGCGTAGCCCCAGGGTCCTACAATGAGCAGTTCTTC
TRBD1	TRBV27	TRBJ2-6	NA	CASSSYRGSSGANVLTF	TGTGCCAGCAGTTCTTACAGGGGGAGCTCTGGGGCCAACGTCCTGACTTTC
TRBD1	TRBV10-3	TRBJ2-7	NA	CASRQGGYEQYF	TGTGCCAGCAGACAGGGGGGGTACGAGCAGTACTTC
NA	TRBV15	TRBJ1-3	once	CATSRDRTVTGNTIYF	TGTGCCACCAGCAGAGATCGGACAGTCACCGGAAACACCATATATTTT
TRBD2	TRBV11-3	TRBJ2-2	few	CASSQASGGRTGELFF	TGTGCCAGCAGCCAAGCTAGCGGGGGGAGAACCGGGGAGCTGTTTTTT